This TCR beta chain was identified during a study of vaccination and CD4 T cells after COVID-19. Study-wide context: Post-vaccine sampling followed dose two by a median about 70 days (range 14 to 241).

This clonotype was picked up a small number of times. TCRdb fed the PCR reads into MiXCR, producing one record per CDR3 protein. The sample gives 25,000 to 35,000 distinct CDR3 sequences, almost 50% of which show up once; about 5.3% is in the top ten. Germline CDR1 is LNHDA and CDR2 is SQIVND (reference sequence). CDR3 length: 17 amino acids. Trimming shortened V by 2 bases and J by 2 bases, and 18 bases separated the two germline ends. Time point here: late sampling 161 to 241 days after vaccination in a few convalescent patients. This receptor was obtained from a human donor who had recovered from COVID-19. The sequencing here drew on CD4+ T cells from blood, taken about 7 months after SARS-CoV-2 vaccination. V and J are TRBV19 and TRBJ1-2; unclear D gene. CDR3 nucleotides: TGTGCCAGTAGTATATCTTCCCGGCCCAACAGAAACTATGGCTACACCTTC. Protein sequence: CASSISSRPNRNYGYTF.